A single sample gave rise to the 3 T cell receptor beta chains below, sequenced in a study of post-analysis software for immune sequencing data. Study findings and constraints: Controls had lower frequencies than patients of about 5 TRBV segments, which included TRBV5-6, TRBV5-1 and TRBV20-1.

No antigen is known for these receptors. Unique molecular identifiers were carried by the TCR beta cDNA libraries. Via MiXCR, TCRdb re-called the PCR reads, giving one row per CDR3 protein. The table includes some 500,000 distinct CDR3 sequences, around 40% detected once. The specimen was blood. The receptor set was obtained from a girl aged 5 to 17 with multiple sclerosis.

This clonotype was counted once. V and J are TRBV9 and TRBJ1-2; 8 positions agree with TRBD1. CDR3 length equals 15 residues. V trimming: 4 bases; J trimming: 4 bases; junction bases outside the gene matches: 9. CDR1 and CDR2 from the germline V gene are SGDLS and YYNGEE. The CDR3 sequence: CASSPRLTGAYGYTF. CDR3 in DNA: TGTGCCAGCAGCCCGAGACTGACAGGGGCCTATGGCTACACCTTC. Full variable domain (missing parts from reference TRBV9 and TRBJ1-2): DSGVTQTPKHLITATGQRVTLRCSPRSGDLSVYWYQQSLDQGLQFLIQYYNGEERAKGNILERFSAQQFPDLHSELNLSSLELGDSALYFCASSPRLTGAYGYTFGSGTRLTVV.

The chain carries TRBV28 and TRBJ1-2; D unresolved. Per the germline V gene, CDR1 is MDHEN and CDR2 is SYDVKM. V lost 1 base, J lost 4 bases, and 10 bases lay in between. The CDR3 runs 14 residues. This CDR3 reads CASSLSGGLYGYTF. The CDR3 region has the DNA TGTGCCAGCAGTTTATCGGGAGGACTCTATGGCTACACCTTC.

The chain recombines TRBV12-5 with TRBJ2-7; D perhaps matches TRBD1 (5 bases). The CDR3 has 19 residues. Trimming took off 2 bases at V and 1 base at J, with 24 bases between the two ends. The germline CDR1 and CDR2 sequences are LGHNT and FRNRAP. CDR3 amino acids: CASGLPTSFWGTSSYEQYF. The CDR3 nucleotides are TGTGCTAGTGGTTTGCCAACTTCGTTTTGGGGCACCTCGTCCTACGAGCAGTACTTC.